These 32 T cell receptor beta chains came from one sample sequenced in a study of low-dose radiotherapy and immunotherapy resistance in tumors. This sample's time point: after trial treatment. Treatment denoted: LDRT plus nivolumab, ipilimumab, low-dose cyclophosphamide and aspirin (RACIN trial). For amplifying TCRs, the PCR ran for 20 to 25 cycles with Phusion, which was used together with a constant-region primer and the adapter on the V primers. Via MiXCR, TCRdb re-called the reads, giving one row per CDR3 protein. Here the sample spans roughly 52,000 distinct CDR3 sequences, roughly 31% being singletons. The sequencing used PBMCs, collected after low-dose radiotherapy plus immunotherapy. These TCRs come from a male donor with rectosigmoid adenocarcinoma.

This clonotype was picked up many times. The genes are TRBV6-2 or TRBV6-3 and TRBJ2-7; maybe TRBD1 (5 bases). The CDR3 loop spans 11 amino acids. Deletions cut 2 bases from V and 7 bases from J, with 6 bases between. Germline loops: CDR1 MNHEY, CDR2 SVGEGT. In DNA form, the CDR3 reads TGTGCCAGCAGTTACGGGGCGGAGCAGTACTTC. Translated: CASSYGAEQYF.

CDR3 in DNA: TGTGCCAGCAGGCAGGGGGTTTTAGCCGCCTACGAGCAGTACTTC. It codes for CASRQGVLAAYEQYF. V gene TRBV6-1 combines with J gene TRBJ2-7; 7 bases align to TRBD1. V lost 6 bases to trimming and J lost 2 bases; unmatched junction nucleotides: 10. The CDR3 has 15 residues. Germline V gives CDR1 MNHNS, CDR2 SASEGT.

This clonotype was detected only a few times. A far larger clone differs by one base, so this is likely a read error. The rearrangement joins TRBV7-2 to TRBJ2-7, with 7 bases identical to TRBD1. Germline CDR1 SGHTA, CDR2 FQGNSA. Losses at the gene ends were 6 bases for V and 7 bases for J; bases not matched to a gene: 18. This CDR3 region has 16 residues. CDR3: CASRPGGQNVYNEQYF. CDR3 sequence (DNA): TGTGCCAGCAGGCCAGGGGGACAAAACGTCTACAATGAGCAGTACTTC.

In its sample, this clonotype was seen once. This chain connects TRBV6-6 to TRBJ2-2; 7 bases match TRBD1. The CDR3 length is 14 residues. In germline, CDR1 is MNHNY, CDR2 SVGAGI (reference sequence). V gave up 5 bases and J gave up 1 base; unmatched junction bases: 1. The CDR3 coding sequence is TGTGCCAGCAGTCGGACAGGGAACACCGGGGAGCTGTTTTTT. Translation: CASSRTGNTGELFF.

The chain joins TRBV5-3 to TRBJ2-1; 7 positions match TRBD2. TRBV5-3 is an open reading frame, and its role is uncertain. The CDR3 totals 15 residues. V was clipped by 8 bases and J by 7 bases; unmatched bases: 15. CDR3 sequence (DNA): TGTGCCAGCAGCACAGCGGGATATCTTTCAAATGAGCAGTTCTTC. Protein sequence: CASSTAGYLSNEQFF.

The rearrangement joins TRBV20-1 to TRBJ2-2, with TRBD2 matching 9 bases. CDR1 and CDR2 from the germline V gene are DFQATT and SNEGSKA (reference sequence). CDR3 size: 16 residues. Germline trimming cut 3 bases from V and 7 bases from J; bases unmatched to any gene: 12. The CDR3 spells CSASLSSGTVGGELFF. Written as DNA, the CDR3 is TGCAGTGCTAGTTTGTCTAGCGGGACCGTTGGCGGGGAGCTGTTTTTT.

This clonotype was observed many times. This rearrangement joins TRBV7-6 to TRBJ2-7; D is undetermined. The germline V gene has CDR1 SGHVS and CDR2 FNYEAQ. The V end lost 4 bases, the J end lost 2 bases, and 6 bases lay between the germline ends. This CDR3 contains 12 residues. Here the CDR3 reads CASSSLTYEQYF. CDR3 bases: TGTGCCAGCAGCTCTCTGACCTACGAGCAGTACTTC.

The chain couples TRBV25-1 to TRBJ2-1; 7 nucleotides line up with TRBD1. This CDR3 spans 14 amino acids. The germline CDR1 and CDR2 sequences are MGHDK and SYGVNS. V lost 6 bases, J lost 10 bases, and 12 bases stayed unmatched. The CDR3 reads CASSGRTGSGEQFF. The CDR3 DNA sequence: TGTGCCAGCAGCGGACGGACAGGCTCTGGGGAGCAGTTCTTC.

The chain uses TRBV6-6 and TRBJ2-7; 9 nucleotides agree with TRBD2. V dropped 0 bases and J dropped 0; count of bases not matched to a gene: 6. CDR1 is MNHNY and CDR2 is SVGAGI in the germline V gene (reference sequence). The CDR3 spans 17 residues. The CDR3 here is CASSYSTSGQSSYEQYF. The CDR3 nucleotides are TGTGCCAGCAGTTACTCGACTAGCGGACAGAGCTCCTACGAGCAGTACTTC.

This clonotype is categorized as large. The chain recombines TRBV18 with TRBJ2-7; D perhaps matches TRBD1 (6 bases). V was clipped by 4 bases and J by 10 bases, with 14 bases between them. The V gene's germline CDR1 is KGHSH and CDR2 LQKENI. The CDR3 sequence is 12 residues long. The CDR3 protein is CASSQEHRVQYF. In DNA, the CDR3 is TGTGCCAGCTCACAAGAACACAGGGTACAGTACTTC.

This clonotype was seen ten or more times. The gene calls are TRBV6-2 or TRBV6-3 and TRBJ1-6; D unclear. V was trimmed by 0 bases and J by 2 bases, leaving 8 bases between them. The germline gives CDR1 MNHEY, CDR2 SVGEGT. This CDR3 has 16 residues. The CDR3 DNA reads TGTGCCAGCAGTTACTCGGCCACAGCCTATAATTCACCCCTCCACTTT. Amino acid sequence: CASSYSATAYNSPLHF.

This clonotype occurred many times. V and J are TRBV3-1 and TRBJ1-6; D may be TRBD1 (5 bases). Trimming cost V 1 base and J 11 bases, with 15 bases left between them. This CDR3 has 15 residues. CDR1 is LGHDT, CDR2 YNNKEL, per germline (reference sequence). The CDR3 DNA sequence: TGTGCCAGCAGCCAAGGTAGCGGATTGGGGGCACCCCTCCACTTT. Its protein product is CASSQGSGLGAPLHF.

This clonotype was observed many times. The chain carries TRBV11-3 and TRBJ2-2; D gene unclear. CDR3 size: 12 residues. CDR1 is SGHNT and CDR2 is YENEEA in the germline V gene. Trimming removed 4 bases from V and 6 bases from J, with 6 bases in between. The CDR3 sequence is CASSSLSGELFF. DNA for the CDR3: TGTGCCAGCAGCTCCTTGTCCGGGGAGCTGTTTTTT.

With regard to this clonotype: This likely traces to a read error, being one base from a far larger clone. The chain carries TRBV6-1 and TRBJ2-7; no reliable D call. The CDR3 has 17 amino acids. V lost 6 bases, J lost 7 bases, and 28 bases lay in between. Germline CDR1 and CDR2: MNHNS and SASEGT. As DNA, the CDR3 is TGTGCCAGCAGGGTAATCGGGCGGCAGAACTCCTACAATGAGCAGTACTTC. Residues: CASRVIGRQNSYNEQYF.

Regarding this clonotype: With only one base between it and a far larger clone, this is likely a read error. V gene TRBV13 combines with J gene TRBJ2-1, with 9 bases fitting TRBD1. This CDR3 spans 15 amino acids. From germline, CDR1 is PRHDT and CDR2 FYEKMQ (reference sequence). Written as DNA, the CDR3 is TGTGCCAGCAGCCTACAGGGGGCAGGTCCGGATGAGAAGTTCTTC. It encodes CASSLQGAGPDEKFF.

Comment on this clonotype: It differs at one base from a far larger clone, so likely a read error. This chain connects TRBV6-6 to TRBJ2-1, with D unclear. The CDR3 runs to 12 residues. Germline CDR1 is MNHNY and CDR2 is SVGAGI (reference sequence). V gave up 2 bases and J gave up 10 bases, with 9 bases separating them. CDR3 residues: CASSYQEYEQFF. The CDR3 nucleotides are TGTGCCAGCAGTTACCAGGAGTACGAGCAGTTCTTC.

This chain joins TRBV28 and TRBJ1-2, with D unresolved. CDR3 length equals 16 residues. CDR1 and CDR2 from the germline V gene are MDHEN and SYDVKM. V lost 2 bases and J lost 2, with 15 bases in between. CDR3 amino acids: CASSLTGTTLNYGYTF. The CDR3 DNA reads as TGTGCCAGCAGTTTAACGGGCACAACCTTGAACTATGGCTACACCTTC.

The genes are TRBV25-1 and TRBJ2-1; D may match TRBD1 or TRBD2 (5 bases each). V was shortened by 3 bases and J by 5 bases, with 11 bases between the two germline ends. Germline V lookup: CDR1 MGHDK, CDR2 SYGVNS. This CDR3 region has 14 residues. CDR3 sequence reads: CASSDWGKDNEQFF. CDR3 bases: TGTGCCAGCAGTGACTGGGGGAAAGACAATGAGCAGTTCTTC.

This CDR3 reads CASSSRDRDTEAFF. As DNA, the CDR3 is TGTGCCAGCAGCTCCCGGGACAGGGACACTGAAGCTTTCTTT. V and J are TRBV7-9 and TRBJ1-1; 9 bases are a match to TRBD1. V lost 4 bases and J lost 3; bases outside the gene matches: 3. The CDR3 spans 14 residues. Germline lookup yields CDR1 SEHNR and CDR2 FQNEAQ (reference sequence).

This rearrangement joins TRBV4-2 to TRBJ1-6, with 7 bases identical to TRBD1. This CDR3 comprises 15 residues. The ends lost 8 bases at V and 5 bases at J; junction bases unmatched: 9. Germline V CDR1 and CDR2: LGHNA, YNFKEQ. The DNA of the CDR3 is TGTGCCAGCGCTCCGCAGGGGGGAAATAATTCACCCCTCCACTTT. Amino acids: CASAPQGGNNSPLHF.

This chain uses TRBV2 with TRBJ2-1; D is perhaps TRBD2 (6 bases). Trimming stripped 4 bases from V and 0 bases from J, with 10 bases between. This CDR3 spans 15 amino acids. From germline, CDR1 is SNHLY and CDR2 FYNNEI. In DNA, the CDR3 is TGTGCCAGCAGTGGGGACTTCAGCTCCTACAATGAGCAGTTCTTC. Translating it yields CASSGDFSSYNEQFF.

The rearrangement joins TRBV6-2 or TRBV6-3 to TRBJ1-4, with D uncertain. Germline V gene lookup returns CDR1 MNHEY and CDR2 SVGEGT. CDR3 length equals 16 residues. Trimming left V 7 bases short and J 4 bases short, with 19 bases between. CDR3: CASTPRNLGFNEKLFF. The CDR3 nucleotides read TGTGCCAGCACCCCCCGTAATTTAGGGTTTAATGAAAAACTGTTTTTT.

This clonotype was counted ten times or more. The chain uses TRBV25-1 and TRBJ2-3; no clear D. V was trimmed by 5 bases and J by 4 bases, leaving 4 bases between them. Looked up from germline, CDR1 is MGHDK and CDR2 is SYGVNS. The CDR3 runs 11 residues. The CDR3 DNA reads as TGTGCCAGCAGTAACTCAGATACGCAGTATTTT. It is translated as CASSNSDTQYF.

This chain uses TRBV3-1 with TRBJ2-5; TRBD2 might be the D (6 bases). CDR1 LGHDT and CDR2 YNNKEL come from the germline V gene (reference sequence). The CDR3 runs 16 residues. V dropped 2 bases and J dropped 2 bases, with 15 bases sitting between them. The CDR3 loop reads CASSQRGAGQQETQYF. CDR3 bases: TGTGCCAGCAGCCAACGTGGAGCGGGCCAGCAAGAGACCCAGTACTTC.

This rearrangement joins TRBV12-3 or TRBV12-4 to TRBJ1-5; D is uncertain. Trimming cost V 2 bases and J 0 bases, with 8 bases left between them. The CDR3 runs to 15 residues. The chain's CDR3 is CASSLQDLSNQPQHF. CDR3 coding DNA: TGTGCCAGCAGTTTACAGGACCTTAGCAATCAGCCCCAGCATTTT.

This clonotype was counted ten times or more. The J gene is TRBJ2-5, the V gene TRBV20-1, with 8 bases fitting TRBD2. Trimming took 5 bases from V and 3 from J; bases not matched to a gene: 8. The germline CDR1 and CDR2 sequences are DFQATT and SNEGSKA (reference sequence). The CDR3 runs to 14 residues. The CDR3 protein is CSAPPIAGKETQYF. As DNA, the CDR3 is TGCAGTGCTCCCCCCATAGCGGGAAAAGAGACCCAGTACTTC.

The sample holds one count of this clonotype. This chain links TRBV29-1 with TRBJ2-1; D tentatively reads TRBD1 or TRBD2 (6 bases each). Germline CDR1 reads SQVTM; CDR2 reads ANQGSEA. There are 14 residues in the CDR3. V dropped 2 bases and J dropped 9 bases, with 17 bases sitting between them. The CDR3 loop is CSVERRWGDTEQFF. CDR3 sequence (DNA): TGCAGCGTTGAACGGAGGTGGGGGGACACTGAGCAGTTCTTC.

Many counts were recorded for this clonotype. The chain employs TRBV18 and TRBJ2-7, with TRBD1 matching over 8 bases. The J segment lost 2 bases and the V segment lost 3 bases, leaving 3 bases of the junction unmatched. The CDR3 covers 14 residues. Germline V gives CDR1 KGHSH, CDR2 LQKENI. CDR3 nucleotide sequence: TGTGCCAGCTCACCGGGACAGGAAGCCTACGAGCAGTACTTC. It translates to CASSPGQEAYEQYF.

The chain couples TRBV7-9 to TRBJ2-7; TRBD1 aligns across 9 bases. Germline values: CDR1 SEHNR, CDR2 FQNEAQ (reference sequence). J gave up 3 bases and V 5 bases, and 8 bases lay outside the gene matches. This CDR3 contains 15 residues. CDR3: CASSPWGDRDYEQYF. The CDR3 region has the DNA TGTGCCAGCAGCCCCTGGGGGGACAGGGACTACGAGCAGTACTTC.

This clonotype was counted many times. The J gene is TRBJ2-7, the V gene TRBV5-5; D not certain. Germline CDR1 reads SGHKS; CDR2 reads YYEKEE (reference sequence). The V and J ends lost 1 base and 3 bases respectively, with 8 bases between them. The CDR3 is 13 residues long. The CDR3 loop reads CASSLNTHYEQYF. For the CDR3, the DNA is TGTGCCAGCAGCTTGAATACTCACTACGAGCAGTACTTC.

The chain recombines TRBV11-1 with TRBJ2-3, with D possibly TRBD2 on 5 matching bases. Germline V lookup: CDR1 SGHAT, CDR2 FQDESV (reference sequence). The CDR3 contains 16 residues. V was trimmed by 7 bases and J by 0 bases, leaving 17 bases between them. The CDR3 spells CASTLDWETSTDTQYF. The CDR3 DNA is TGTGCCAGCACCCTGGACTGGGAGACTAGCACAGATACGCAGTATTTT.

CDR3 sequence reads: CASSSGQGEKLFF. CDR3 bases: TGTGCCAGCTCATCCGGACAGGGGGAAAAACTGTTTTTT. V is TRBV18 and J is TRBJ1-4, with 9 bases that match TRBD1. V was pared by 5 bases and J by 8 bases, with 3 bases of the junction left unmatched. CDR1 KGHSH and CDR2 LQKENI come from the germline V gene. The CDR3 is 13 residues long.